This is a list of T cell receptor beta chains from one sample in a study of T cells expressing NK-cell markers. With the 5' RACE reads reprocessed, TCRdb shows one record per CDR3 protein and no DNA. The table gives approximately 440,000 distinct CDR3 sequences; the top ten clones make up over 1.1% of it. The specimen sequenced was blood T cells: a sorted CD56 or NKG2C T cell subset, CD4+ or CD8+ T cells, or bulk PBMC T cells (not recorded which). Receptors originate from a woman aged 50 to 60 in good health. Both conserved end residues are part of each CDR3.

j_call,v_call,cdr3_aa
TRBJ1-2,TRBV7-9,CASSDGQGYYGYTF
TRBJ2-1,TRBV9,CASSVKENNEQFF
TRBJ1-6,TRBV10-3,CAIKQVYNSPLHF
TRBJ2-1,TRBV12-3/TRBV12-4,CASSSSSGRGTNEQFF
TRBJ2-7,TRBV11-3,CASSLRGSGYEQYF
TRBJ2-1,TRBV7-8,CASSPGFSGSYNEQFF
TRBJ1-3,TRBV7-2,CASSLSSPSSGNTIYF
TRBJ2-7,TRBV14,CASSQVPGGYEQYF
TRBJ2-3,TRBV12-3/TRBV12-4,CASSLGTGGADTQYF
TRBJ2-3,TRBV10-1,CASSVTPRTDTQYF
TRBJ1-2,TRBV28,CASSFPGTGRHGYTF
TRBJ2-7,TRBV3-1,CASSEGLAGFEQYF
TRBJ2-1,TRBV4-2,CASSQERAGGGGEQFF
TRBJ1-5,TRBV12-3/TRBV12-4,CASRVRYQPQHF
TRBJ2-1,TRBV25-1,CASSEYGDRGQFF
TRBJ2-1,TRBV27,CASSPTRYNEQFF
TRBJ1-4,TRBV12-3/TRBV12-4,CASSLSTGSLFF
TRBJ2-4,TRBV5-1,CASSFLASGQTKNIQYF
TRBJ2-3,TRBV5-1,CASSLAPLGAGDTQYF
TRBJ1-3,TRBV29-1,CSVDQGNTIYF
TRBJ2-2,TRBV3-1,CASSQSQGTGELFF
TRBJ2-1,TRBV18,CASSPLQGRTYEQFF
TRBJ2-7,TRBV28,CASSSLTLMQYF
TRBJ2-3,TRBV20-1,CSARSREPDPQYF
TRBJ2-7,TRBV5-1,CASSSGLAGGPQSFEQYF
TRBJ2-2,TRBV5-1,CASSPGLSKNTGELFF
TRBJ2-5,TRBV20-1,CSASGRGGRSSETQYF
TRBJ2-5,TRBV7-2,CASSTRRDGETQYF
TRBJ1-1,TRBV18,CASSPNRPGAVNTEAFF
TRBJ1-2,TRBV20-1,CSARVVQNHGYTF
TRBJ2-7,TRBV19,CASSVTSATYEQYF
TRBJ2-3,TRBV2,CASNLAGGYDTQYF
TRBJ1-2,TRBV5-1,CASSSPGQSYGYTF
TRBJ1-2,TRBV20-1,CSARVGFGYTF
TRBJ2-5,TRBV5-1,CASSLAVGTSGETQYF
TRBJ2-3,TRBV20-1,CSARRPTVTDTQYF
TRBJ2-5,TRBV20-1,CSARDSLAGVVGETQYF
TRBJ2-3,TRBV24-1,CATSDLRPGGADTQYF
TRBJ2-1,TRBV5-1,CASSPRDGGNEQFF
TRBJ2-3,TRBV12-5,CASRALGDTQYF
TRBJ2-3,TRBV5-1,CASSLVRRSSTDTQYF
TRBJ2-1,TRBV14,CASSHGLVAHEQFF
TRBJ1-6,TRBV7-9,CASSLISGNNSPLHF
TRBJ2-5,TRBV5-1,CASSLRTGGAETQYF
TRBJ2-2,TRBV6-1,CASSSILAGAPGTGELFF
TRBJ2-2,TRBV20-1,CSAMLSGRMTGELFF